This T cell receptor beta chain was obtained from a study of blood T cells in healthy people across ages. Study details: Per every two T cells, about one barcoded beta molecule was captured by template switching.

CDR1 and CDR2 from the germline V gene are MNHEY and SMNVEV (reference sequence). V lost 6 bases and J lost 1, with 24 bases in between. CDR3 length: 18 amino acids. At least ten counts were recorded for this clonotype. Its antigen is not known. Alongside a J-beta primer mix, a sample-barcoded 5' primer served in a second PCR lasting about 7 to 12 cycles. A template-switch adaptor with 12 random nucleotides tagged each cDNA molecule. In TCRdb, the 5' RACE reads were re-called with MiXCR into one record per CDR3 protein. The sample has roughly 900,000 distinct CDR3 sequences; under 30% are singletons. Study-wide points: Long-lived donors carried more naive CD4+ cells and greater diversity than aged donors.

The TCR comes from a woman aged 80 or older in good health. Sequencing was carried out using blood. The V and J genes are TRBV27 and TRBJ2-5; D is tentatively TRBD1 or TRBD2 (5 bases each). The chain's CDR3 is CASSPKAVRGRTQETQYF. DNA of the CDR3: TGTGCCAGCAGCCCTAAGGCCGTCCGGGGCAGAACCCAAGAGACCCAGTACTTC.